The 26 T cell receptor beta chains below come from one sample, sequenced in a study of blood T cell repertoires in COVID-19. Profiling relied on immunoSEQ multiplex PCR, and the TCRdb table lists in-frame clones only, not all of them. The table lists about 110,000 clones, under 90% of them singletons. Sample: peripheral blood. The receptors originated from a woman aged 45-65 years with acute or convalescent COVID-19.

Comment on this clone: Other nucleotide sequences from this sample produce the same CDR3. The V call is TRBV18, the J call TRBJ1-2, with 9 nucleotides matching TRBD1. Trimming at V came to 3 bases and at J to 6 bases, leaving 5 bases not matched to a gene. CDR1 is KGHSH and CDR2 is LQKENI in the germline V gene. This CDR3 contains 14 residues. CDR3 nucleotides: TGTGCCAGCTCACCCTCGGGACAGGGCGATGGCTACACCTTC. Translated, it gives CASSPSGQGDGYTF. The complete variable domain, with remaining parts taken from reference TRBV18 and TRBJ1-2, reads NAGVMQNPRHLVRRRGQEARLRCSPMKGHSHVYWYRQLPEEGLKFMVYLQKENIIDESGMPKERFSAEFPKEGPSILRIQQVVRGDSAAYFCASSPSGQGDGYTFGSGTRLTVV.

V and J are TRBV27 and TRBJ2-7; 8 bases are shared with TRBD1. The ends lost 5 bases at V and 3 bases at J; junction bases unmatched: 3. The V gene's germline CDR1 is MNHEY and CDR2 SMNVEV (reference sequence). This CDR3 has 13 residues. CDR3 loop: CASSGTGLYEQYF. As DNA, the CDR3 is TGTGCCAGCAGTGGGACAGGACTCTACGAGCAGTACTTC.

The chain carries TRBV10-3 and TRBJ1-1; no firm D call. With 6 bases removed from V and 1 base from J, the gap between germline ends came to 9 bases. The CDR3 is 13 amino acids. CDR1 ENHRY and CDR2 SYGVKD come from the germline V gene. CDR3 sequence: CAIRNTANTEAFF. CDR3 nucleotides: TGTGCCATCAGAAACACAGCGAACACTGAAGCTTTCTTT.

This rearrangement joins TRBV28 to TRBJ2-1; the match to TRBD1 covers 7 bases. V trimming: 1 base; J trimming: 5 bases; junction bases outside the gene matches: 2. This CDR3 spans 14 amino acids. Germline CDR1 reads MDHEN; CDR2 reads SYDVKM. The CDR3 nucleotides read TGTGCCAGCAGTTTATTTGACAGGGACAATGAGCAGTTCTTC. Translation: CASSLFDRDNEQFF.

The sample holds a few counts of this clone. The chain carries TRBV6-5 and TRBJ2-7; TRBD1 matches at 7 bases. With V trimmed by 6 bases and J by 2 bases, 7 bases remained unmatched. CDR1 and CDR2 (germline): MNHEY, SVGAGI. CDR3 length: 14 residues. This CDR3 reads CASRRPGQTYEQYF. The CDR3 DNA reads TGTGCCAGCAGGCGACCGGGACAGACCTACGAGCAGTACTTC.

The V gene is TRBV19, the J gene TRBJ2-2; D perhaps matches TRBD2 (6 bases). V was clipped by 5 bases and J by 1 base, with 11 bases between them. This CDR3 is built from 15 residues. Germline CDR1 is LNHDA and CDR2 is SQIVND (reference sequence). In DNA, the CDR3 is TGTGCCAGTAGTCCCAGGGAGGTGAACACCGGGGAGCTGTTTTTT. Translated, it gives CASSPREVNTGELFF.

V and J are TRBV6-4 and TRBJ2-1, with 8 bases that match TRBD2. There are 15 residues in the CDR3. Germline V gives CDR1 MRHNA, CDR2 SNTAGT. Trimming at V came to 4 bases and at J to 9 bases, leaving 11 bases not matched to a gene. The CDR3 DNA reads as TGTGCCAGCAGTGTGACTAGCGAGGCCTCCGGTGAGCAGTTCTTC. Amino acid sequence: CASSVTSEASGEQFF.

This clone was seen more than once but under ten times. The chain combines TRBV5-5 with TRBJ1-2; 7 positions match TRBD1. This CDR3 is 15 amino acids long. Germline values: CDR1 SGHKS, CDR2 YYEKEE (reference sequence). V shed 0 bases and J 5 bases; nucleotides not matched to a gene: 7. The CDR3 loop is CASSLGTGASYGYTF. The CDR3 DNA reads TGTGCCAGCAGCTTGGGTACAGGGGCTTCTTATGGCTACACCTTC.

The genes are TRBV5-1 and TRBJ1-1; D is unresolved. CDR1 is SGHRS and CDR2 is YFSETQ in the germline V gene. CDR3 size: 13 residues. V shed 5 bases and J shed 0 bases, with 8 bases lying between them. CDR3 region: CASRKEMNTEAFF. For the CDR3, the DNA is TGCGCCAGCAGAAAAGAGATGAACACTGAAGCTTTCTTT.

V and J are TRBV10-3 and TRBJ2-1; D might be TRBD2 (6 bases). This CDR3 comprises 13 residues. Germline V lookup: CDR1 ENHRY, CDR2 SYGVKD. V was shortened by 4 bases and J by 7 bases, with 11 bases between the two germline ends. The CDR3 region is CAISANGGNEQFF. DNA of the CDR3: TGTGCCATCAGTGCCAATGGGGGGAATGAGCAGTTCTTC.

The rearrangement uses TRBV5-1 and TRBJ1-1; D remains unclear. V was pared by 0 bases and J by 0 bases, with 6 bases between. Looked up from germline, CDR1 is SGHRS and CDR2 is YFSETQ. This CDR3 is 14 amino acids long. The CDR3 reads CASSLGPLNTEAFF. CDR3 in DNA: TGCGCCAGCAGCTTGGGGCCGTTGAACACTGAAGCTTTCTTT.

The rearrangement uses TRBV28 and TRBJ1-4; 11 nucleotides line up with TRBD1. Germline-derived CDR1 and CDR2 are MDHEN and SYDVKM. The CDR3 totals 15 residues. The junction had 1 base not matched to a gene; V was cut back by 2 bases and J by 5 bases. The CDR3 nucleotides are TGTGCCAGCAGTTTAGGGACAGGGGGAAATGAAAAACTGTTTTTT. This gives the protein CASSLGTGGNEKLFF.

V is TRBV27 and J is TRBJ1-4; no clear D. Trimming shortened V by 2 bases and J by 8 bases, and 15 bases separated the two germline ends. Germline CDR1 reads MNHEY; CDR2 reads SMNVEV (reference sequence). The CDR3 is made up of 15 amino acids. CDR3 bases: TGTGCCAGCAGTTTAACGGGATCCCTTAGGGAAAAACTGTTTTTT. As protein: CASSLTGSLREKLFF.

The gene calls are TRBV9 and TRBJ2-3; 10 nucleotides match TRBD2. The CDR3 has 16 amino acids. Germline V lookup: CDR1 SGDLS, CDR2 YYNGEE. V shed 4 bases and J 4 bases; nucleotides not matched to a gene: 9. The CDR3 DNA reads TGTGCCAGCAGCCTAGAGGGGACTAGCGTTCCAGATACGCAGTATTTT. Translating it yields CASSLEGTSVPDTQYF.

The V and J genes are TRBV25-1 and TRBJ1-4; 7 bases map to TRBD1. V trimming: 2 bases; J trimming: 6 bases; junction bases outside the gene matches: 6. The CDR3 has 15 amino acids. Germline V CDR1 and CDR2: MGHDK, SYGVNS. CDR3: CASSERDSRHEKLFF. CDR3 sequence (DNA): TGTGCCAGCAGTGAAAGGGACAGTCGCCATGAAAAACTGTTTTTT. Complete variable domain (other parts from reference TRBV25-1 and TRBJ1-4): EADIYQTPRYLVIGTGKKITLECSQTMGHDKMYWYQQDPGMELHLIHYSYGVNSTEKGDLSSESTVSRIRTEHFPLTLESARPSHTSQYLCASSERDSRHEKLFFGSGTQLSVL.

About this clone itself: Sequence at one end of the junction differs from germline and may be a read error. The J gene is TRBJ2-5, the V gene TRBV18; no firm D call. Germline V gene data show CDR1 as KGHSH and CDR2 as LQKENI. The CDR3 sequence is 14 residues long. The CDR3 is CASSSPILRETQYF. The CDR3 region has the DNA TGTGCCAGCTCATCACCCATTCTGAGAGAGACCCAGTACTTC.

The V gene is TRBV2, the J gene TRBJ1-2; TRBD1 matches at 8 bases. CDR1 is SNHLY and CDR2 is FYNNEI in the germline V gene. V shed 7 bases, J shed 4 bases, and the junction held 14 bases outside the gene matches. The CDR3 contains 16 residues. The CDR3 nucleotides read TGTGCCAGCACAAAAAACAGGGGGGTGTTTAGCTATGGCTACACCTTC. Protein product: CASTKNRGVFSYGYTF.

In its sample, this clone was seen once. CDR3 amino acids: CASPPRDRGSTEAFF. The CDR3 nucleotides are TGTGCCAGCCCCCCTCGGGACAGGGGGTCCACTGAAGCTTTCTTT. This chain connects TRBV28 to TRBJ1-1; 11 bases match TRBD1. CDR3 length: 15 residues. With 8 bases clipped from V and 4 bases from J, the junction kept 9 bases outside the gene matches. Germline V lookup: CDR1 MDHEN, CDR2 SYDVKM.

This sequence joins TRBV5-1 and TRBJ1-1; 7 positions match TRBD1. Germline loops: CDR1 SGHRS, CDR2 YFSETQ. This CDR3 is 15 amino acids long. The V and J ends lost 4 bases and 10 bases, in that order; junction bases with no gene match: 16. The CDR3 DNA is TGCGCCAGCAGCCTCCCCAGCCAGGGGGAAGGATTAGCTTTCTTT. Protein: CASSLPSQGEGLAFF.

J is TRBJ1-1 and V is TRBV3-1 (or the pseudogene TRBV3-2), with no clear D. The CDR3 is 14 amino acids. Per the germline V gene, CDR1 is LGHDT and CDR2 is YNNKEL (reference sequence). The V gene lost 1 base and the J gene lost 6 bases, with 12 bases spanning the gap. The CDR3 DNA reads TGTGCCAGCAGCCAAGTTCAGTTTCGGGCTGAAGCTTTCTTT. Translated: CASSQVQFRAEAFF.

In DNA, the CDR3 is TGTGCCAGCAGCCAAGATCAGTACAGAAGTAATGAAAAACTGTTTTTT. It yields the protein CASSQDQYRSNEKLFF. V is TRBV14 and J is TRBJ1-4; no reliable D call. Germline V lookup: CDR1 SGHDN, CDR2 FVKESK. Trimming removed 0 bases at V and 4 bases at J, with 12 bases between. The CDR3 consists of 16 residues.

This sequence joins TRBV5-5 and TRBJ2-3, with D maybe TRBD2 (6 bases). CDR1 is SGHKS, CDR2 YYEKEE, per germline (reference sequence). The CDR3 is 15 amino acids. The V end was cut by 4 bases, the J end by 0 bases, with 12 bases between. Written as DNA, the CDR3 is TGTGCCAGCAGCCCGGGGACTTATAGCACAGATACGCAGTATTTT. This gives the protein CASSPGTYSTDTQYF.

The chain combines TRBV2 with TRBJ1-2; no clear D gene. Trimming cost V 6 bases and J 2 bases, with 10 bases left between them. Germline CDR1 reads SNHLY; CDR2 reads FYNNEI. The CDR3 extends over 13 amino acids. As DNA, the CDR3 is TGTGCCAGCAGCCTACAGCTGAACTATGGCTACACCTTC. This encodes CASSLQLNYGYTF.

The chain links TRBV5-1 to TRBJ1-1; no reliable D call. CDR1 SGHRS and CDR2 YFSETQ come from the germline V gene. Trimming took off 4 bases at V and 10 bases at J, with 17 bases between the two ends. This CDR3 has 13 amino acids. The CDR3: CASSPRGSDRAFF. CDR3 in DNA: TGCGCCAGCAGCCCACGGGGATCGGATCGAGCTTTCTTT.

The chain has TRBV7-9 and TRBJ1-2, with TRBD1 matching 8 bases. The CDR3 has 15 amino acids. CDR1 and CDR2 from the germline V gene are SEHNR and FQNEAQ (reference sequence). J was trimmed by 5 bases and V by 0 bases; bases with no gene match: 5. The CDR3 nucleotides are TGTGCCAGCAGCTTAGCGGACAGGGAGGGGTATGGCTACACCTTC. Translation: CASSLADREGYGYTF.

The gene calls are TRBV7-3 and TRBJ1-1; D perhaps matches TRBD1 (6 bases). This CDR3 contains 17 residues. The germline gives CDR1 SGHTA, CDR2 FQGTGA. The V and J ends lost 2 bases and 1 base respectively, with 17 bases between them. In nucleotides, the CDR3 is TGTGCCAGCAGCTTAGACGGCCACAGGGTCGAGAACACTGAAGCTTTCTTT. It specifies CASSLDGHRVENTEAFF.